The TCR beta chain under discussion was sequenced for a study of shared clonotypes between healthy human individuals. Sequencing used immunoSEQ multiplex PCR; TCRdb keeps in-frame clones, though not all of them. The sample carries under 350,000 clones, about nine tenths recorded once. The study drew all its donors from Caucasian adults living in Nashville, Tennessee. Sequencing used memory CD8+ T cells sorted from blood. Documented subset: CD45RO+ cells pooled with CCR7-negative TemRA cells. The TCR was taken from a man aged 18-30 years in good health.

For the CDR3, the DNA is TGCGCCAGCAGTCACTTGACAGGGAGCAATGAGCAGTTCTTC. Translated: CASSHLTGSNEQFF. V and J are TRBV23-1 and TRBJ2-1; 7 bases are a match to TRBD1. TRBV23-1 counts as an open reading frame of uncertain function. This CDR3 has 14 residues. Losses at the gene ends were 3 bases for V and 6 bases for J; bases not matched to a gene: 5.